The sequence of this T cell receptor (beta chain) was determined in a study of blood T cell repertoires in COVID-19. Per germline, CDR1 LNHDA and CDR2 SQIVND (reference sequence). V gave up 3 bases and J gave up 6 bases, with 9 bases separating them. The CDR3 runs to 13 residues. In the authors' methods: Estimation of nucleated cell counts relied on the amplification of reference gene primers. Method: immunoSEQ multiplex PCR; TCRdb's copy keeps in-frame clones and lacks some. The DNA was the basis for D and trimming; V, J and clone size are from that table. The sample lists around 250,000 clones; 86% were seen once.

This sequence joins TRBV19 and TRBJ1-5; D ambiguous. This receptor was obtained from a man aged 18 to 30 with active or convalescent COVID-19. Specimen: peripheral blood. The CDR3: CASSISLLQPQHF. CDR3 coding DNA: TGTGCCAGTAGTATTTCCCTCCTTCAGCCCCAGCATTTT.